This entry lists 9 T cell receptor beta chains sequenced from one sample in a study of cytomegalovirus exposure and HLA in healthy donors. The PCR was carried out with 60 Vbeta primers and 13 Jbeta primers. TCRdb's copy holds only in-frame clones and misses some; the assay was immunoSEQ multiplex PCR. The sample includes 150,000 to 200,000 clones, more than 60% seen only once; the top ten take roughly 1.5%. Sequencing was performed on PBMCs. These receptors were collected from a woman in her twenties or thirties in good health and CMV-seronegative.

The chain couples TRBV4-1 to TRBJ1-1; 7 nucleotides agree with TRBD1. Germline CDR1 and CDR2: MGHRA and YSYEKL. This CDR3 region has 17 residues. The junction had 10 bases not matched to a gene; V was cut back by 3 bases and J by 0 bases. CDR3 coding DNA: TGCGCCAGCAGCCATTTCGGGACAGCGCCGATGAACACTGAAGCTTTCTTT. This codes for CASSHFGTAPMNTEAFF.

V is TRBV6-6 and J is TRBJ2-1; D is perhaps TRBD2 (6 bases). In germline, CDR1 is MNHNY, CDR2 SVGAGI (reference sequence). The CDR3 sequence is 16 residues long. Between the trimmed V and J ends, which lost 6 bases and 4 bases, there was a span of 19 bases. The CDR3 DNA reads TGTGCCAGCAGCCAGCCCGGCGGGGCGGGGTACAATGAGCAGTTCTTC. Protein sequence: CASSQPGGAGYNEQFF.

The chain employs TRBV6-1 and TRBJ1-5, with D possibly TRBD1 on 6 matching bases. The CDR3 spans 15 residues. Trimming pared 2 bases from V and 6 bases from J, leaving 14 bases between. In germline, CDR1 is MNHNS, CDR2 SASEGT. CDR3: CASSESGGRGQPQHF. CDR3 DNA: TGTGCCAGCAGTGAATCGGGGGGCAGAGGTCAGCCCCAGCATTTT.

V usage is TRBV6-1 and J usage is TRBJ2-7; 7 bases match TRBD2. In germline, CDR1 is MNHNS, CDR2 SASEGT. There are 15 residues in the CDR3. Trimming cost V 7 bases and J 2 bases; bases outside gene matches: 11. The CDR3 is CASKDLAVPTYEQYF. The CDR3 coding sequence is TGTGCCAGCAAGGACCTAGCGGTGCCTACCTACGAGCAGTACTTC.

The chain joins TRBV30 to TRBJ2-1; D may be TRBD1 (7 bases). CDR3 length: 15 residues. Germline V gene lookup returns CDR1 GTSNPN and CDR2 SVGIG (reference sequence). V was shortened by 5 bases and J by 0 bases, with 14 bases between the two germline ends. CDR3 in DNA: TGTGCCTGGGCGAGACAGGGAGGCTCCTACAATGAGCAGTTCTTC. Its translation is CAWARQGGSYNEQFF.

The rearrangement joins TRBV5-1 to TRBJ2-5; 9 bases are a match to TRBD2. V dropped 3 bases and J dropped 1; count of bases not matched to a gene: 7. The CDR3 is 16 amino acids. CDR1 is SGHRS and CDR2 is YFSETQ in the germline V gene. CDR3 nucleotides: TGCGCCAGCAGCTCCAATAGCGGGGGACCCCAAGAGACCCAGTACTTC. Translated, it gives CASSSNSGGPQETQYF.

The chain is built from TRBV5-6 and TRBJ2-4; unclear D gene. The CDR3 loop spans 13 amino acids. V dropped 0 bases and J dropped 9 bases, with 10 bases sitting between them. The germline V gene encodes CDR1 SGHDT and CDR2 YYEEEE. CDR3 in DNA: TGTGCCAGCAGCTTGGCACGGTCACCCATTCAGTACTTC. Translation gives CASSLARSPIQYF.

The rearrangement links TRBV9 to TRBJ1-6, with D maybe TRBD1 (5 bases). Germline values: CDR1 SGDLS, CDR2 YYNGEE. Trimming took 2 bases from V and 9 from J, leaving 15 bases between them. The CDR3 runs 15 residues. The CDR3 spells CASSVRDPPGSPLHF. The CDR3 DNA is TGTGCCAGCAGCGTCAGGGATCCTCCTGGTTCACCCCTCCACTTT.

The genes are TRBV6-5 and TRBJ1-2; D gene uncertain. CDR3 length: 13 residues. Germline CDR1 is MNHEY and CDR2 is SVGAGI. The V end was cut by 5 bases, the J end by 0 bases, with 7 bases between. The CDR3 protein is CASSRETNYGYTF. In nucleotides, the CDR3 is TGTGCCAGCAGTCGAGAAACTAACTATGGCTACACCTTC.